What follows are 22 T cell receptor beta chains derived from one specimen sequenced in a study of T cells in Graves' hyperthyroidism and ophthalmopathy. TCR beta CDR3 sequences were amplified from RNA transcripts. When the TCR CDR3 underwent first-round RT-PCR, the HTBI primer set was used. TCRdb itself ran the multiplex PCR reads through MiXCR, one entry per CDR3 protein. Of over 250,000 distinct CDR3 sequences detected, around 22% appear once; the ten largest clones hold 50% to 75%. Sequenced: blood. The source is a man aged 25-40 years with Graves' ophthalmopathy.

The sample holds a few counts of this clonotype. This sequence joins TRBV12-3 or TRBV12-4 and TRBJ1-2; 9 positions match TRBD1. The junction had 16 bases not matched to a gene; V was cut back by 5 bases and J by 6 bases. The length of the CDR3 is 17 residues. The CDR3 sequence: CASSDRRLSGTGHGYTF. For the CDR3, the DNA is TGTGCCAGCAGTGATCGACGCCTTTCTGGGACAGGGCATGGCTACACCTTC.

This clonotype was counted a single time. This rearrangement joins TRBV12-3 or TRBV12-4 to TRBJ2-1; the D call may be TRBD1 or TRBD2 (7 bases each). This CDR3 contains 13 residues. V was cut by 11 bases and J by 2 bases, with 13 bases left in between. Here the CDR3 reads CALRGGPYNEQFF. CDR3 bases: TGTGCCCTCAGGGGGGGGCCCTACAATGAGCAGTTCTTC.

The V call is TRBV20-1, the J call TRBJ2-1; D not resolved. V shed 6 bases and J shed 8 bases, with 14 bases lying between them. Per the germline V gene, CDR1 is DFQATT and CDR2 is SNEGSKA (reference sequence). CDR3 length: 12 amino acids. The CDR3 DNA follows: TGCAGTGCCATTGGACCCCGACATGAGCAGTTCTTC. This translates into CSAIGPRHEQFF.

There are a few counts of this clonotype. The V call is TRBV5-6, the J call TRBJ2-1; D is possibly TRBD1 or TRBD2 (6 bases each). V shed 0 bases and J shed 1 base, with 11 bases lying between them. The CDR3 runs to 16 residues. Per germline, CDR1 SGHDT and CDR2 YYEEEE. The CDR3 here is CASSLEVGGSYNEQFF. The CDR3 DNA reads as TGTGCCAGCAGCTTGGAAGTAGGGGGGTCCTACAATGAGCAGTTCTTC.

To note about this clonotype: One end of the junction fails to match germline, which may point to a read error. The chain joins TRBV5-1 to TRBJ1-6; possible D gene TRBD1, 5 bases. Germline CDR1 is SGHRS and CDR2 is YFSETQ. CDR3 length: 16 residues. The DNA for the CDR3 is TGCGCCAGCAGCTCCTACCGGGCCCAGGGCAATTCGCCCCTCCACTTT. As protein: CASSSYRAQGNSPLHF.

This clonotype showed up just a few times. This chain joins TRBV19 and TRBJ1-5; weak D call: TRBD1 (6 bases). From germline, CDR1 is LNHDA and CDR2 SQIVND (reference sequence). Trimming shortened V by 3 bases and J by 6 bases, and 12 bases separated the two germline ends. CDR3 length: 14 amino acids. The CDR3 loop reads CASSMQGRTQPQHF. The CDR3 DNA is TGTGCCAGTAGTATGCAGGGGCGTACTCAGCCCCAGCATTTT.

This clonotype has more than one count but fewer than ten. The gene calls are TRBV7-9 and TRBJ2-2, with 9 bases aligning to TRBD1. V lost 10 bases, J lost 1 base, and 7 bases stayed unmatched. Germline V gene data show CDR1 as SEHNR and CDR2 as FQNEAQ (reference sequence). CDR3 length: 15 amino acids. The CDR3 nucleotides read TGTGCCACGCCTCCGGGACAGGGGAACACCGGGGAGCTGTTTTTT. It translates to CATPPGQGNTGELFF.

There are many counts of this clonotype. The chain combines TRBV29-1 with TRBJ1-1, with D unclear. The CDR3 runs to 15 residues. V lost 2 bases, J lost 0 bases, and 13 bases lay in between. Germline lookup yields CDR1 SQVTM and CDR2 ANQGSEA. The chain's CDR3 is CSVERTDTMNTEAFF. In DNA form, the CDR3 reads TGCAGCGTTGAAAGGACGGATACAATGAACACTGAAGCTTTCTTT.

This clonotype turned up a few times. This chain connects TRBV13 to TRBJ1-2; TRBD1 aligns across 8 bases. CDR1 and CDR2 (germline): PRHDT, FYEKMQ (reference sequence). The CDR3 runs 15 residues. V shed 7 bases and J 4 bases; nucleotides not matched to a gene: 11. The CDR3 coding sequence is TGTGCCAGCACGACACGGGACAGGACCCCCTATGGCTACACCTTC. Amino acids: CASTTRDRTPYGYTF.

CDR3 coding DNA: TGTGCCAGCAGCAGAGACCCCGGGACGTCCCCTGAAGCTTTCTTT. Its protein product is CASSRDPGTSPEAFF. The chain recombines TRBV5-5 with TRBJ1-1; D may be TRBD1 (5 bases). Germline-derived CDR1 and CDR2 are SGHKS and YYEKEE (reference sequence). V was cut by 4 bases and J by 6 bases, with 19 bases left in between. The CDR3 sequence is 15 residues long.

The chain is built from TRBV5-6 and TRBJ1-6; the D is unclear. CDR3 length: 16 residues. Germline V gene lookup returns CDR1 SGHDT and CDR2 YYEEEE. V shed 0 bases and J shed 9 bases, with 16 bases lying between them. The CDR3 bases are TGTGCCAGCAGCTTGGGAGCTGCCCGATCTGCTTCACCCCTCCACTTT. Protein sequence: CASSLGAARSASPLHF.

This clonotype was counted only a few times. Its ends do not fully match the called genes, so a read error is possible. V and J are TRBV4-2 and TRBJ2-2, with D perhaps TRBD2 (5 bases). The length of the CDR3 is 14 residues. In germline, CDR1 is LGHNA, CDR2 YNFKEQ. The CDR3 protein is CASSKEGLTGELFF. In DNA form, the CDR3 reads TGTGCCAGCAGCAAAGAGGGCCTCACCGGGGAGCTGTTTTTT.

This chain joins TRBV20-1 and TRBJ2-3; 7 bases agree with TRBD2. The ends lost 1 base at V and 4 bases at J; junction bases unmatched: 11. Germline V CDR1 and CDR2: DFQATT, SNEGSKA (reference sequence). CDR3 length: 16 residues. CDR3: CSARGFLAGAPDTQYF. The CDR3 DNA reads TGCAGTGCTAGAGGATTCTTGGCGGGAGCCCCAGATACGCAGTATTTT.

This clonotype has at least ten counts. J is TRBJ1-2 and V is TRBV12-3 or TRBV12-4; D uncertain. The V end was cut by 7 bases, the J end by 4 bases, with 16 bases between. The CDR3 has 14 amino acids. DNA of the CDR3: TGTGCCAGCACCTCGACCACGACATCCTATGGCTACACCTTC. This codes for CASTSTTTSYGYTF.

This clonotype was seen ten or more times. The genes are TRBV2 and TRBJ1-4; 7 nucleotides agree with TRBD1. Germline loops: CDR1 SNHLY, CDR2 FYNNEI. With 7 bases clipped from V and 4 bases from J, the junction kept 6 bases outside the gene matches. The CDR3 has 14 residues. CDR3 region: CASTWGTVNEKLFF. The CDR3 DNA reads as TGTGCCAGCACTTGGGGGACAGTTAATGAAAAACTGTTTTTT.

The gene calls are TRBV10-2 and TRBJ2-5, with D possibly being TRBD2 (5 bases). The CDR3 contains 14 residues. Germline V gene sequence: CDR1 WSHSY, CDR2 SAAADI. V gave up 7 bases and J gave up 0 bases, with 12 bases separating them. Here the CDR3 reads CASKVAGNQETQYF. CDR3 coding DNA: TGCGCCAGCAAGGTTGCGGGCAACCAAGAGACCCAGTACTTC.

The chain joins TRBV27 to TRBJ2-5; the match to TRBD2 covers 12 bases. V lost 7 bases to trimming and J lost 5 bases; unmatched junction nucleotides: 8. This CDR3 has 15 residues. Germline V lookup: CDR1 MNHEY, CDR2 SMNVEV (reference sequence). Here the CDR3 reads CASKVTSGSGETQYF. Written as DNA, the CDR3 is TGTGCCAGCAAAGTGACTAGCGGGAGTGGGGAGACCCAGTACTTC.

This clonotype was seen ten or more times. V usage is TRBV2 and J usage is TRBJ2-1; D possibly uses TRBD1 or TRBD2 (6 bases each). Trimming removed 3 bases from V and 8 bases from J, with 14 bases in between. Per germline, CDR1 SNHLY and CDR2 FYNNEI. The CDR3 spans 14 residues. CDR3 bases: TGTGCCAGCAGTGATGGGGGGCCTGGGGATGAGCAGTTCTTC. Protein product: CASSDGGPGDEQFF.

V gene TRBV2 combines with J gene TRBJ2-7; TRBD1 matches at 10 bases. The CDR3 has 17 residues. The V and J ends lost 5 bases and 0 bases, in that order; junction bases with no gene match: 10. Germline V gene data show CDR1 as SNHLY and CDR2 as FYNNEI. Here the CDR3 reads CASSKTGGETYSYEQYF. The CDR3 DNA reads TGTGCCAGCAGTAAGACAGGGGGCGAGACCTACTCCTACGAGCAGTACTTC.

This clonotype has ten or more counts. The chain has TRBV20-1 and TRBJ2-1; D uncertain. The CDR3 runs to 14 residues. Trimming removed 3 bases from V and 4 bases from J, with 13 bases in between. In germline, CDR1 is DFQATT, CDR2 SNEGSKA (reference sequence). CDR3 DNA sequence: TGCAGTGCTAGTCTCCCTACAGCTTACAATGAGCAGTTCTTC. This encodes CSASLPTAYNEQFF.

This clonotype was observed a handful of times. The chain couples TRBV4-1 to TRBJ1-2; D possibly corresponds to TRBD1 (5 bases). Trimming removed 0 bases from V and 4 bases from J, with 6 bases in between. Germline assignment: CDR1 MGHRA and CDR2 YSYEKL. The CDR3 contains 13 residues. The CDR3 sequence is CASSQDGAYGYTF. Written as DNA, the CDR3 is TGCGCCAGCAGCCAAGATGGGGCCTATGGCTACACCTTC.

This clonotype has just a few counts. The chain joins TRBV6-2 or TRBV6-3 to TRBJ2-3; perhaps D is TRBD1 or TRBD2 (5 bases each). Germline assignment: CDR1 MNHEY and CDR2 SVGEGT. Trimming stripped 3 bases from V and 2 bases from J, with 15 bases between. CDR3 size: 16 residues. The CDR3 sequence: CASSYGGVTTTDTQYF. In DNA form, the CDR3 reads TGTGCCAGCAGTTATGGGGGTGTGACTACCACAGATACGCAGTATTTT.